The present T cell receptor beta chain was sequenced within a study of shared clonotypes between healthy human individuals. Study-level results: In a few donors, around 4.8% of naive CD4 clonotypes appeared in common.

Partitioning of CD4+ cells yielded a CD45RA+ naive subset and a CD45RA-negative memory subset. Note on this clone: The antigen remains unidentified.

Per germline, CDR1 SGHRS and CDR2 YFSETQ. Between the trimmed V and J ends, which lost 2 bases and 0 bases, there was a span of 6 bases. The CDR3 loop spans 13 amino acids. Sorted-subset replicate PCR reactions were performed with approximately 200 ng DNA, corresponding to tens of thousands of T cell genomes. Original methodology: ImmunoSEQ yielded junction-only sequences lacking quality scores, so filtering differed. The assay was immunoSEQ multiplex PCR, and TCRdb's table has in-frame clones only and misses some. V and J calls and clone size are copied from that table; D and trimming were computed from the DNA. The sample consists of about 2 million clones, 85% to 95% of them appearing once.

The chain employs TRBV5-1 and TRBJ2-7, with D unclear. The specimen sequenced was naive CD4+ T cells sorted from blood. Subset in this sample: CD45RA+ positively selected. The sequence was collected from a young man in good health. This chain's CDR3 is CASSLFPSYEQYF. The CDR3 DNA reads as TGCGCCAGCAGCTTATTCCCCTCCTACGAGCAGTACTTC.